Each of the 11 T cell receptor beta chains below was sequenced from the same sample in a study of monozygotic twins with inflammatory bowel disease. TCRdb re-called the 5' RACE reads; one entry per CDR3 protein, DNA not given. The sample includes fewer than 550,000 distinct CDR3 sequences. The specimen sequenced was blood. The receptors come from a human donor with ulcerative colitis or Crohn's disease, or a healthy co-twin of an affected twin (not recorded which).

V gene TRBV20-1 combines with J gene TRBJ1-1; the TCRdb D gene call, TRBD1, has no DNA to confirm it. The length of the CDR3 is 13 residues. Looked up from germline, CDR1 is DFQATT and CDR2 is SNEGSKA (reference sequence). This CDR3 reads CSARDRGIVEAFF.

The chain employs TRBV5-1 and TRBJ1-1; lacking DNA, the TRBD1 call made by TCRdb goes unchecked. Germline-derived CDR1 and CDR2 are SGHRS and YFSETQ. CDR3 length equals 15 residues. The CDR3 protein is CASSLEGARYTEAFF.

The chain links TRBV7-2 to TRBJ1-5; there is no DNA to check the TCRdb D call of TRBD1. CDR1 SGHTA and CDR2 FQGNSA come from the germline V gene. The CDR3 totals 13 residues. Here the CDR3 reads CASSRDRVQPQHF.

This chain links TRBV10-3 with TRBJ2-1; TCRdb reports TRBD2, a call that lacks DNA to check it against. This CDR3 is built from 20 residues. From germline, CDR1 is ENHRY and CDR2 SYGVKD. CDR3 sequence: CAISPTGTSGGASSYNEQFF.

The chain recombines TRBV12-3 or TRBV12-4 with TRBJ2-1; TCRdb's D gene call, TRBD1, goes unchecked for lack of DNA. The CDR3 loop spans 14 amino acids. The chain's CDR3 is CASSPWADYNEQFF.

The rearrangement joins TRBV5-1 to TRBJ2-3; without DNA, the TCRdb call of TRBD2 cannot be checked. The CDR3 totals 18 residues. Germline values: CDR1 SGHRS, CDR2 YFSETQ. This chain's CDR3 is CASSLFLAGRTSTDTQYF. Using reference TRBV5-1 and TRBJ2-3 for the parts outside the CDR3, the full variable domain is KAGVTQTPRYLIKTRGQQVTLSCSPISGHRSVSWYQQTPGQGLQFLFEYFSETQRNKGNFPGRFSGRQFSNSRSEMNVSTLELGDSALYLCASSLFLAGRTSTDTQYFGPGTRLTVL.

The rearrangement links TRBV24-1 to TRBJ1-5; TCRdb selects TRBD1, and the lack of DNA leaves this call unchecked. This CDR3 spans 15 amino acids. Looked up from germline, CDR1 is KGHDR and CDR2 is SFDVKD. The CDR3 spells CATTPEWDRAQPQHF.

The gene calls are TRBV5-1 and TRBJ1-1; no DNA is available, so the TRBD1 call from TCRdb remains unchecked. The CDR3 length is 17 residues. In germline, CDR1 is SGHRS, CDR2 YFSETQ. The chain's CDR3 is CASSFSTGHAMNTEAFF.

The rearrangement uses TRBV6-2 or TRBV6-3 and TRBJ2-1; TCRdb outputs TRBD1, but without DNA this stays unchecked. This CDR3 is 13 amino acids long. CDR1 is MNHEY, CDR2 SVGEGT, per germline. The CDR3 is CVSSLFTGREQFF.

CDR3 region: CASRGGVFDTEAFF. This chain uses TRBV19 with TRBJ1-1. There are 14 residues in the CDR3. CDR1 and CDR2 (germline): LNHDA, SQIVND (reference sequence).

This sequence joins TRBV7-9 and TRBJ1-5; TCRdb picks TRBD1, but there is no DNA to check that call. CDR3 size: 15 residues. CDR1 and CDR2 from the germline V gene are SEHNR and FQNEAQ (reference sequence). The CDR3 region is CASSPGAQGNQPQHF.